A single count supports the clone carrying this T cell receptor (beta chain). The antigen is undetermined. These data come from a study of memory CD4+ T cells and cytomegalovirus serostatus. Study at large: This sample comes from healthy Belgian adults, fewer than ten CMV seropositive, some 22 seronegative.

The sort gate was single viable CD3+CD4+CD8-CD45RO+ cells for memory CD4+ T cells. Points from the study as a whole: The CMV-associated TCR signature appears largely within the CD4+ memory repertoire.

Germline CDR1 reads SGHTA; CDR2 reads FQGNSA. J gave up 10 bases and V 1 base, and 7 bases lay outside the gene matches. This CDR3 is built from 14 residues. Original handling: Out-of-frame sequences were removed, leaving a few million distinct TCRbeta sequences. TCRdb keeps only in-frame clones here, not all; method: immunoSEQ multiplex PCR. That table supplies the V and J calls and clone size; D and trimming were determined from the DNA. Of around 40,000 clones listed, about four fifths are singletons. Sequencing was performed on memory CD4+ T cells from blood. The rearrangement joins TRBV7-2 to TRBJ1-1, with 9 nucleotides matching TRBD1. This TCR derives from an adult in good health and CMV-seronegative. The CDR3 loop is CASSLEGGTGRAFF. CDR3 coding DNA: TGTGCCAGCAGCTTAGAAGGGGGGACAGGGAGAGCTTTCTTT.